This passage covers 20 T cell receptor beta chains from one sample sequenced in a study of CD8 T cells in ankylosing spondylitis. Each CDR3 protein gets one entry after TCRdb re-called the 5' RACE reads with MiXCR. The sample has a few hundred thousand distinct CDR3 sequences; about a sixth are singletons. Sequenced: blood, either unsorted or a sorted T cell fraction (not recorded which). The origin of the receptors is a male donor with ankylosing spondylitis or in good health (not recorded which).

The V call is TRBV4-3, the J call TRBJ2-7; the match to TRBD1 covers 8 bases. Trimming at V came to 2 bases and at J to 5 bases, leaving 14 bases not matched to a gene. Per germline, CDR1 LGHNA and CDR2 YSLEER. The CDR3 extends over 17 amino acids. CDR3 amino acids: CASSQFEAWDRFDEQYF. The CDR3 DNA reads TGCGCCAGCAGCCAATTCGAAGCTTGGGACAGGTTCGACGAGCAGTACTTC.

The genes are TRBV12-3 or TRBV12-4 and TRBJ2-7; 7 positions agree with TRBD2. This CDR3 contains 14 residues. V was pared by 6 bases and J by 0 bases, with 5 bases of the junction left unmatched. The CDR3 region is CASRVGGSSYEQYF. CDR3 bases: TGTGCCAGCAGGGTGGGGGGGTCCTCCTACGAGCAGTACTTC.

The chain uses TRBV7-9 and TRBJ1-1; the D is unclear. Trimming took off 5 bases at V and 4 bases at J, with 17 bases between the two ends. The CDR3 has 15 amino acids. In germline, CDR1 is SEHNR, CDR2 FQNEAQ (reference sequence). CDR3: CASSETGIGITEAFF. The CDR3 bases are TGTGCCAGCAGCGAGACGGGGATCGGTATCACTGAAGCTTTCTTT.

The chain recombines TRBV7-2 with TRBJ2-7; D is perhaps TRBD1 (6 bases). The CDR3 extends over 13 amino acids. V lost 1 base and J 7 bases, leaving 11 bases between the germline ends. In germline, CDR1 is SGHTA, CDR2 FQGNSA. CDR3: CASSLDPRGEQYF. DNA of the CDR3: TGTGCCAGCAGCTTAGACCCTAGGGGGGAGCAGTACTTC.

This clonotype was counted only a few times. This rearrangement joins TRBV9 to TRBJ2-5; 7 bases map to TRBD1. Germline CDR1 reads SGDLS; CDR2 reads YYNGEE. V dropped 4 bases and J dropped 5; count of bases not matched to a gene: 11. The CDR3 is 15 residues long. The CDR3 protein is CASSSGQLFRETQYF. CDR3 in DNA: TGTGCCAGCAGCTCGGGACAGCTCTTTAGGGAGACCCAGTACTTC.

This clonotype turned up a few times. The chain is built from TRBV27 and TRBJ2-6; 8 nucleotides line up with TRBD1. CDR3 length: 15 amino acids. V gave up 7 bases and J gave up 2 bases; unmatched junction bases: 4. The germline V gene encodes CDR1 MNHEY and CDR2 SMNVEV (reference sequence). CDR3 nucleotides: TGTGCCAGCACTCCAGGGGGCGCTGGGGCCAACGTCCTGACTTTC. Translation gives CASTPGGAGANVLTF.

The rearrangement uses TRBV28 and TRBJ2-4, with a possible D match to TRBD1 (6 bases). Trimming took 6 bases from V and 0 from J, leaving 15 bases between them. The CDR3 loop spans 16 amino acids. Germline V lookup: CDR1 MDHEN, CDR2 SYDVKM. The CDR3 nucleotides read TGTGCCAGCAGCCCATACAGGGATCCAGCCAAAAACATTCAGTACTTC. Translating it yields CASSPYRDPAKNIQYF.

The chain is built from TRBV6-5 and TRBJ2-1; possible D gene TRBD1, 6 bases. V was clipped by 2 bases and J by 6 bases, with 11 bases between them. Germline V lookup: CDR1 MNHEY, CDR2 SVGAGI. There are 14 residues in the CDR3. The CDR3 loop is CASSYGTNCNEQFF. The CDR3 region has the DNA TGTGCCAGCAGTTACGGGACAAATTGCAATGAGCAGTTCTTC.

This clonotype was observed a few times. The chain couples TRBV18 to TRBJ2-5; D unclear. The germline gives CDR1 KGHSH, CDR2 LQKENI. The CDR3 spans 14 residues. The ends were cut back, 4 bases at V and 0 bases at J, with 9 bases in the middle. CDR3 in DNA: TGTGCCAGCTCACTCAACCCAAACCAAGAGACCCAGTACTTC. Protein product: CASSLNPNQETQYF.

There are a few counts of this clonotype. J is TRBJ2-7 and V is TRBV20-1; D gene ambiguous. Germline assignment: CDR1 DFQATT and CDR2 SNEGSKA (reference sequence). CDR3 length equals 14 residues. V was trimmed by 0 bases and J by 1 base, leaving 10 bases between them. CDR3 protein: CSARDTQRSYEQYF. DNA for the CDR3: TGCAGTGCTAGAGATACCCAGAGGTCCTACGAGCAGTACTTC.

This clonotype was found a few times. The chain combines TRBV6-5 with TRBJ2-7; TRBD2 agrees at 13 bases. CDR3 length equals 18 residues. Germline CDR1 and CDR2: MNHEY and SVGAGI. The V segment lost 1 base and the J segment 2 bases; nucleotides outside the gene matches: 8. The CDR3 sequence: CASSYFSGTSGAPYEQYF. The CDR3 region has the DNA TGTGCCAGCAGTTACTTTTCCGGGACTAGCGGGGCCCCCTACGAGCAGTACTTC.

This clonotype was seen at least ten times. The chain couples TRBV7-2 to TRBJ2-7; 7 positions match TRBD1. With V trimmed by 3 bases and J by 2 bases, 4 bases remained unmatched. The CDR3 sequence is 14 residues long. Germline loops: CDR1 SGHTA, CDR2 FQGNSA. CDR3 amino acids: CASSFETGTYEQYF. The CDR3, as DNA: TGTGCCAGCAGCTTCGAGACAGGGACCTACGAGCAGTACTTC.

The chain combines TRBV4-2 with TRBJ2-5; D is possibly TRBD2 (5 bases). CDR1 and CDR2 from the germline V gene are LGHNA and YNFKEQ. This CDR3 is built from 14 residues. Trimming left V 4 bases short and J 9 bases short, with 18 bases between. CDR3 sequence reads: CASSRGPGLQAQYF. Here the CDR3 DNA reads TGTGCCAGCAGCCGAGGGCCAGGCCTTCAGGCCCAGTACTTC.

The sample holds a few counts of this clonotype. This chain links TRBV10-1 with TRBJ1-6, with 10 bases matching TRBD1. J lost 8 bases, V lost 6 bases, and 4 bases had no gene match. The CDR3 length is 14 residues. Germline V gives CDR1 WNHNN, CDR2 SYGVQD (reference sequence). CDR3 sequence: CASSRDRGDSPLHF. The CDR3 DNA reads as TGCGCCAGCAGCCGGGACAGGGGCGATTCACCCCTCCACTTT.

The rearrangement joins TRBV4-1 to TRBJ2-1; TRBD2 matches at 8 bases. V trimming: 0 bases; J trimming: 1 base; junction bases outside the gene matches: 8. This CDR3 comprises 18 residues. Germline CDR1 and CDR2: MGHRA and YSYEKL. CDR3: CASSQDWGAGESYNEQFF. As DNA, the CDR3 is TGCGCCAGCAGCCAAGATTGGGGAGCGGGAGAGTCCTACAATGAGCAGTTCTTC.

The chain is built from TRBV2 and TRBJ2-6, with 13 bases lining up with TRBD2. Per germline, CDR1 SNHLY and CDR2 FYNNEI. The V gene end was trimmed by 6 bases and the J gene end by 0 bases; junction bases not matched to a gene: 2. The CDR3 runs 17 residues. CDR3 residues: CASSGLAGDSGANVLTF. The DNA of the CDR3 is TGTGCCAGCAGCGGACTAGCGGGGGACTCTGGGGCCAACGTCCTGACTTTC.

This clonotype was detected a few times. The chain links TRBV12-3 or TRBV12-4 to TRBJ2-7; TRBD1 matches 9 bases. The CDR3 spans 13 residues. V shed 7 bases, J shed 9 bases, and the junction held 10 bases outside the gene matches. CDR3 bases: TGTGCCAGCAAAACAGGGGGCGCTTACCGGCAGTACTTC. Translation: CASKTGGAYRQYF.

This clonotype came up a few times. The rearrangement joins TRBV28 to TRBJ2-4, with D unclear. V lost 5 bases, J lost 0 bases, and 17 bases lay in between. CDR1 is MDHEN, CDR2 SYDVKM, per germline. The CDR3 runs to 17 residues. In DNA form, the CDR3 reads TGTGCCAGCAGTGGGCTTTCAGAACCTCTAGCCAAAAACATTCAGTACTTC. Translated: CASSGLSEPLAKNIQYF.

This clonotype was seen more than once but under ten times. The chain uses TRBV4-1 and TRBJ2-1; 10 bases match TRBD2. The germline CDR1 and CDR2 sequences are MGHRA and YSYEKL. The CDR3 sequence is 18 residues long. V shed 0 bases and J 0 bases; nucleotides not matched to a gene: 5. CDR3 nucleotides: TGCGCCAGCAGCCAAGATCAGGCTAGCGGGAGCTCCTACAATGAGCAGTTCTTC. Protein sequence: CASSQDQASGSSYNEQFF.

The V and J genes are TRBV29-1 and TRBJ1-1; 7 nucleotides match TRBD1. The CDR3 is 14 amino acids. V was clipped by 5 bases and J by 4 bases; unmatched bases: 10. CDR1 is SQVTM, CDR2 ANQGSEA, per germline. CDR3 residues: CSVTRQGVGTEAFF. CDR3 coding DNA: TGCAGCGTTACCCGACAGGGCGTGGGCACTGAAGCTTTCTTT. Full variable domain (outside the CDR3, taken from reference TRBV29-1 and TRBJ1-1): SAVISQKPSRDICQRGTSLTIQCQVDSQVTMMFWYRQQPGQSLTLIATANQGSEATYESGFVIDKFPISRPNLTFSTLTVSNMSPEDSSIYLCSVTRQGVGTEAFFGQGTRLTVV.